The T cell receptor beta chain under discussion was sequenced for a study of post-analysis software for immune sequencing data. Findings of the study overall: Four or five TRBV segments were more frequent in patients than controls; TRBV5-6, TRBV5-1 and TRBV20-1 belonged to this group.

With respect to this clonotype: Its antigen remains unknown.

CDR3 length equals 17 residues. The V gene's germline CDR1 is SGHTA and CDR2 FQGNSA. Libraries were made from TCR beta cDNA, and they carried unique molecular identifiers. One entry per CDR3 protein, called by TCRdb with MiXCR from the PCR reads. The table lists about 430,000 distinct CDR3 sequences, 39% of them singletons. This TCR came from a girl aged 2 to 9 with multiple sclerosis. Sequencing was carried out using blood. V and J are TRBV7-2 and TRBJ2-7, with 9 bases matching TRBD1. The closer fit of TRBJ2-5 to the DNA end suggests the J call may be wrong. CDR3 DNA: TGTGCCAGCAGCAAGTACCGGGACAGGGTAAATTTAGAGACCCAGTACTTC. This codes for CASSKYRDRVNLETQYF.